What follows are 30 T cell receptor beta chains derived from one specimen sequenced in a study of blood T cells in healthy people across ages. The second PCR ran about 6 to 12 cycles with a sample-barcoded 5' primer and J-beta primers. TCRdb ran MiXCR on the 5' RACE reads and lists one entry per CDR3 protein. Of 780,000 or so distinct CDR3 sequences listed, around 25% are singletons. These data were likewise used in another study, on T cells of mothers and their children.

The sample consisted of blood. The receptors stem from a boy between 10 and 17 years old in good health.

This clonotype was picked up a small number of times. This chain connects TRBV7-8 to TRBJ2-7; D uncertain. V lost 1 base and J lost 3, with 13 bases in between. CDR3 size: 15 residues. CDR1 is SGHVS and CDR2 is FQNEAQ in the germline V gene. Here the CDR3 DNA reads TGTGCCAGCAGCTTAGGTACAATGAATGACTACGAGCAGTACTTC. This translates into CASSLGTMNDYEQYF.

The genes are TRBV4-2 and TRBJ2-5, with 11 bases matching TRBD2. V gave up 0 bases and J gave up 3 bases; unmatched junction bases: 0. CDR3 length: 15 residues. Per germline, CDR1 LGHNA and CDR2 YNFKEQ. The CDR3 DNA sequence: TGTGCCAGCAGCCAAGAGACTAGCGGGGAAGAGACCCAGTACTTC. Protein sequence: CASSQETSGEETQYF.

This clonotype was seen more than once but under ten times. CDR3 nucleotides: TGTGCCAGCACTCTACTCACTGAAGCTTTCTTT. This gives the protein CASTLLTEAFF. The chain employs TRBV28 and TRBJ1-1; D is unresolved. The CDR3 consists of 11 residues. The germline V gene encodes CDR1 MDHEN and CDR2 SYDVKM. The germline V and J ends were trimmed by 7 bases and 4 bases, with 7 bases remaining between them.

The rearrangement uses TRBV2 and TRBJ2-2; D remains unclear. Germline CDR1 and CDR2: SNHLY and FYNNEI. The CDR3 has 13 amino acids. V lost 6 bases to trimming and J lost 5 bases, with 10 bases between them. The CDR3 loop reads CASRNKATGELFF. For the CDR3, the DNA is TGTGCCAGCAGAAATAAGGCAACCGGGGAGCTGTTTTTT. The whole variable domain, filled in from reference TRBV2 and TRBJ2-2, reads EPEVTQTPSHQVTQMGQEVILRCVPISNHLYFYWYRQILGQKVEFLVSFYNNEISEKSEIFDDQFSVERPDGSNFTLKIRSTKLEDSAMYFCASRNKATGELFFGEGSRLTVL.

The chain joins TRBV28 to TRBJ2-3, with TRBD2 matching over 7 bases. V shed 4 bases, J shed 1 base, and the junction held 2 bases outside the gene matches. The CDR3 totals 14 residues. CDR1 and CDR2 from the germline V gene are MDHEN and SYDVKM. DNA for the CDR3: TGTGCCAGCAGTTGGGGGGGACGCACAGATACGCAGTATTTT. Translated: CASSWGGRTDTQYF.

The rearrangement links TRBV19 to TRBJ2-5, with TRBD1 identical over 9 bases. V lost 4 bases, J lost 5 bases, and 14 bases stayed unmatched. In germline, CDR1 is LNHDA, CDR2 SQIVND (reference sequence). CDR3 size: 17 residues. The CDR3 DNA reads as TGTGCCAGTAGTACAATTTGGACAGGGGATCGGAGGGAGACCCAGTACTTC. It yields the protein CASSTIWTGDRRETQYF.

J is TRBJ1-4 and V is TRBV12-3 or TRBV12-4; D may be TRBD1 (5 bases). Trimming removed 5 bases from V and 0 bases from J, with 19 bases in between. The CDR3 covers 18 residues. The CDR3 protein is CASSPNTGRTATNEKLFF. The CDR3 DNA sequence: TGTGCCAGCAGTCCCAACACAGGACGGACCGCAACTAATGAAAAACTGTTTTTT.

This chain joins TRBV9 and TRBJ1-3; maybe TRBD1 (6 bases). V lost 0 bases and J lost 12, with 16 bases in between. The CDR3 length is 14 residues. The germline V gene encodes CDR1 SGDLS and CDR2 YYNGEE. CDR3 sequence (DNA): TGTGCCAGCAGCGTAGGTACAGGGTCTTTAATCATATATTTT. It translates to CASSVGTGSLIIYF.

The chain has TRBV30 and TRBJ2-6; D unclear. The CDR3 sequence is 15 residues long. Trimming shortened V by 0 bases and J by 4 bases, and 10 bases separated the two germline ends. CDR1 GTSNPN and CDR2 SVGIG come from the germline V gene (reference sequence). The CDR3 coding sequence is TGTGCCTGGAGTGTCCCGGGCCCCGGGGCCAACGTCCTGACTTTC. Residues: CAWSVPGPGANVLTF.

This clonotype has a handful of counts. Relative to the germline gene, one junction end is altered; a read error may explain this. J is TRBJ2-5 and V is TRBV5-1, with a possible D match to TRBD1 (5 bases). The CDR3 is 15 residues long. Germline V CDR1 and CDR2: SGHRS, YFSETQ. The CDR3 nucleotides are TGCACCAGCAGCACAACGGCAGGGTTTTGGGAGACCCAGTACTTC. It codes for CTSSTTAGFWETQYF.

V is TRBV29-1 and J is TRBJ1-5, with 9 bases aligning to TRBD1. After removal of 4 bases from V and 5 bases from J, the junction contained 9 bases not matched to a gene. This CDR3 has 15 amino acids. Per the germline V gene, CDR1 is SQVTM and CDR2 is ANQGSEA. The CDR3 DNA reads TGCAGCGTTGGACCGGGACAGGGATCGGATCAGCCCCAGCATTTT. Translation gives CSVGPGQGSDQPQHF.

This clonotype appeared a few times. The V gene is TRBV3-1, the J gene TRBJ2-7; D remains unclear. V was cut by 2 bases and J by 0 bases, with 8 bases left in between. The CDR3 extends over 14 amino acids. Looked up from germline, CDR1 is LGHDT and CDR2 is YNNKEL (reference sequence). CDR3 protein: CASSQSGLSYEQYF. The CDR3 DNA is TGTGCCAGCAGCCAATCGGGCCTCTCCTACGAGCAGTACTTC.

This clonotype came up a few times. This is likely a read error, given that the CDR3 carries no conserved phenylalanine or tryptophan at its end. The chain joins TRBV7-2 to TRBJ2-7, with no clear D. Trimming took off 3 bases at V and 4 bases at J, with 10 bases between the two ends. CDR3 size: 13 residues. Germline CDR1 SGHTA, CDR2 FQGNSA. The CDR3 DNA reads TGTGCCAGCAGCTTGGCAGTCTTATACGAGCAGTACCTC. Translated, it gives CASSLAVLYEQYL.

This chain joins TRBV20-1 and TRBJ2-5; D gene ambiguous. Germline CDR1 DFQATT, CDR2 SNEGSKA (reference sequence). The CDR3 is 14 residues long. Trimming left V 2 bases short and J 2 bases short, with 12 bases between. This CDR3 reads CSARNLILQETQYF. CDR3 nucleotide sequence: TGCAGTGCTAGAAACTTGATCCTTCAAGAGACCCAGTACTTC.

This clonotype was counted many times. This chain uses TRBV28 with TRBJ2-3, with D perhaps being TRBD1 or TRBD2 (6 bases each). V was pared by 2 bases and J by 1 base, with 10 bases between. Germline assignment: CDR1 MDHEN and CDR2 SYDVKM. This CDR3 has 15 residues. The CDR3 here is CASSLRGAGTDTQYF. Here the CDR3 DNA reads TGTGCCAGCAGTTTAAGGGGGGCTGGCACAGATACGCAGTATTTT.

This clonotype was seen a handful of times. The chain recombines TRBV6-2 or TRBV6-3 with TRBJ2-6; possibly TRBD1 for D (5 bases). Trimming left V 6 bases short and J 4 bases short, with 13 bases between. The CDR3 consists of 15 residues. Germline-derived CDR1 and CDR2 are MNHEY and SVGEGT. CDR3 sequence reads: CASRQPWTGANVLTF. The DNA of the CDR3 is TGTGCCAGCAGGCAGCCCTGGACAGGGGCCAACGTCCTGACTTTC.

CDR3 DNA sequence: TGTGCCAGCAGCGGCGCGGAGATCTACAATGAGCAGTTCTTC. This translates into CASSGAEIYNEQFF. The chain uses TRBV7-9 and TRBJ2-1; D remains unclear. V was shortened by 5 bases and J by 3 bases, with 11 bases between the two germline ends. The CDR3 length is 14 residues. Germline assignment: CDR1 SEHNR and CDR2 FQNEAQ (reference sequence).

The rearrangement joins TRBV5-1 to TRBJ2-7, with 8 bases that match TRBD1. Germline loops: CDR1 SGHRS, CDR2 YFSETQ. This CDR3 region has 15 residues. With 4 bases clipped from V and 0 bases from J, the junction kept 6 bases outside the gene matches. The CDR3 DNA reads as TGCGCCAGCAGCCCCGTGACAGGGGACTCCTACGAGCAGTACTTC. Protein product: CASSPVTGDSYEQYF.

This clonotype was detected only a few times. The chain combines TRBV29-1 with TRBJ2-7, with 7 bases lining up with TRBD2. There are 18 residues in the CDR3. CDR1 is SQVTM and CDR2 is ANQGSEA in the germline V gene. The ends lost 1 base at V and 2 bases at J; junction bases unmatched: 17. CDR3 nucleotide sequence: TGCAGCGTTGAAGTAGTAAGGCCTCGGCAGCGGGACGCCTACGAGCAGTACTTC. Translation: CSVEVVRPRQRDAYEQYF.

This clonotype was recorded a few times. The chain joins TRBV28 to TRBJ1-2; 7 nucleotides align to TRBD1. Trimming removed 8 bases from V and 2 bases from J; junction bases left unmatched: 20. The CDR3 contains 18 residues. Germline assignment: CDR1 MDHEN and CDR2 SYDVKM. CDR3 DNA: TGTGCCAGCTCTCGAATTCCCTCGTACGACAGGGAGAACTATGGCTACACCTTC. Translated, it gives CASSRIPSYDRENYGYTF.

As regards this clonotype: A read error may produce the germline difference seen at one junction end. The CDR3 sequence: CAGSLGPTYEQYF. For the CDR3, the DNA is TGTGCCGGCAGTTTAGGACCGACCTACGAGCAGTACTTC. This sequence joins TRBV12-3 or TRBV12-4 and TRBJ2-7; D unresolved. This CDR3 is built from 13 residues.

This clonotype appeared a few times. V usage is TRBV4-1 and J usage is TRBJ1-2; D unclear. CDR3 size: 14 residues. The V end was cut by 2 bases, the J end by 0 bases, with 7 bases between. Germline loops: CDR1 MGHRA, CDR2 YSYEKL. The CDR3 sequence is CASSQLEANYGYTF. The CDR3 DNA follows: TGCGCCAGCAGCCAACTAGAAGCTAACTATGGCTACACCTTC.

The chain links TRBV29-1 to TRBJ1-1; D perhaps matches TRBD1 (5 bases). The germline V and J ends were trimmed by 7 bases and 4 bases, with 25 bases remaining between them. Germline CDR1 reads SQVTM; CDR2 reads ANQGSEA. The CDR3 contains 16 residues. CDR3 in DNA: TGCAGCGCAATCAACCCTCAGGGAGTAGAACCCACTGAAGCTTTCTTT. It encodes CSAINPQGVEPTEAFF.

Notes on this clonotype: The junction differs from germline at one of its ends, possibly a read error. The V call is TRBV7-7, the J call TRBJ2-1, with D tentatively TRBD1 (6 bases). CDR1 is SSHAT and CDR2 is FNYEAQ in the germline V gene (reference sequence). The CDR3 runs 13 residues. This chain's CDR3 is CASSLDGGREQFF. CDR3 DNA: TGTGCTAGCAGCTTAGATGGGGGCAGGGAGCAGTTCTTC.

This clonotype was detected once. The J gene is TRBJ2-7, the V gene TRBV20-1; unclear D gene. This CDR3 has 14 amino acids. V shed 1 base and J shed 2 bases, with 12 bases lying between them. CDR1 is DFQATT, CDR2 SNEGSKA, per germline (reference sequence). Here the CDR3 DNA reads TGCAGTGCTAGAGCGGACCCAACCCCCTACGAGCAGTACTTC. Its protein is CSARADPTPYEQYF.

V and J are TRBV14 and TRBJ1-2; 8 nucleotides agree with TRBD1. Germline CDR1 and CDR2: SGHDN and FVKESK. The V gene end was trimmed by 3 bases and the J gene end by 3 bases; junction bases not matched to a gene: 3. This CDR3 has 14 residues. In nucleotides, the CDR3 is TGTGCCAGCAGCCAGATGACAGGGGACTATGGCTACACCTTC. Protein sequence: CASSQMTGDYGYTF.

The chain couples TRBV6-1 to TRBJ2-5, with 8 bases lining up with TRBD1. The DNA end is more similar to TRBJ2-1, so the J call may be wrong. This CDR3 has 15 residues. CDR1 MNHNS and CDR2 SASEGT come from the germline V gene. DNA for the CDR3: TGTGCCAGCAGTCGCGCCGGGACAGGTTACAATGAGCAGTTCTTC. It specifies CASSRAGTGYNEQFF.

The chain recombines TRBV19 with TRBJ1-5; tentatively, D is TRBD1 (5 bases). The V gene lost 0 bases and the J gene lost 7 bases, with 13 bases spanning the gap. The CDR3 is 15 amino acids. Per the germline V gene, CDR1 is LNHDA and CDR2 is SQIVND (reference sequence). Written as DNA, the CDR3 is TGTGCCAGTAGTATAGATGGCAGGGAGGGGCAGCCCCAGCATTTT. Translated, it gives CASSIDGREGQPQHF.

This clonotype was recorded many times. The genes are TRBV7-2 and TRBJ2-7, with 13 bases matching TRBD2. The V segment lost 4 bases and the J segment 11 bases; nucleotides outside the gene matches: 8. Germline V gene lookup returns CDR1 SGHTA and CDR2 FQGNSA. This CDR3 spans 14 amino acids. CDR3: CASSYTTLAGGKYF. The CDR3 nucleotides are TGTGCCAGCAGCTACACCACACTAGCGGGGGGGAAGTACTTC.

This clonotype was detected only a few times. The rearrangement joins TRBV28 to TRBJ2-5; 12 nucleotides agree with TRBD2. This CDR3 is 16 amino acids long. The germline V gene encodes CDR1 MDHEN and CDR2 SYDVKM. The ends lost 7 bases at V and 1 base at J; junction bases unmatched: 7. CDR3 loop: CASTTPGLAGQETQYF. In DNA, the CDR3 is TGTGCCAGCACCACCCCGGGACTAGCGGGCCAAGAGACCCAGTACTTC.